The entry below gives a single T cell receptor (beta chain) sequence along with its context. Its specificity is not known. The source of the sample is a study of post-analysis software for immune sequencing data. Study-level information: Progressive-relapsing, secondary progressive and relapsing-remitting multiple sclerosis were among the disease courses included. Study-wide findings and caveats: The study found significantly lower normalized Chao1 diversity in multiple sclerosis patients than in controls. When the samples were clustered directly with F measure, those that had been prepared in the same batch showed strong co-clustering. With TRBV5-6, TRBV5-1 and TRBV20-1 included, several TRBV segments were more frequent in patients than in controls.

V lost 9 bases and J lost 11, with 22 bases in between. Germline CDR1 is LGHDT and CDR2 is YNNKEL (reference sequence). This CDR3 comprises 13 residues. Presence of unique molecular identifiers characterized the TCR beta cDNA libraries. TCRdb analysed the PCR reads with MiXCR anew, one entry per CDR3 protein. This sample has over 150,000 distinct CDR3 sequences, with 30% found just once. The sample taken for sequencing was blood. V usage is TRBV3-1 and J usage is TRBJ2-5; D is possibly TRBD2 (6 bases). The TCR comes from a girl between 5 and 17 years old with multiple sclerosis. CDR3: CASTIIGPREQYF. DNA of the CDR3: TGTGCCAGTACAATCATTGGGCCTCGGGAGCAGTACTTC.